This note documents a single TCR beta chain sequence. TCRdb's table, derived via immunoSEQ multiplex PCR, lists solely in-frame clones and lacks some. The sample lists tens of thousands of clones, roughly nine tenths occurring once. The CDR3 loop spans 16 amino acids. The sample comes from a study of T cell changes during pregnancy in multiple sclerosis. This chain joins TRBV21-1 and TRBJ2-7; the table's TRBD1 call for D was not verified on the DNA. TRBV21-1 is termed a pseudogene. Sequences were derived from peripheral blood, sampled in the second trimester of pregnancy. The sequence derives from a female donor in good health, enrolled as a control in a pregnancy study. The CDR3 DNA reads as TGTGCCAGCAGCAAAGCGTCCGGGACAGGGGTGGGGGAGCAGTACTTC. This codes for CASSKASGTGVGEQYF.